This T cell receptor beta chain derives from a study of monozygotic twins with inflammatory bowel disease. Concerning this clonotype itself: Antigen unknown.

TCRalpha and TCRbeta cDNA was put through two nested PCRs of roughly 15 and 9 cycles. From its re-call of the 5' RACE reads, TCRdb lists each CDR3 protein once, without DNA. Here the sample table reports 300,000 to 350,000 distinct CDR3 sequences. Whole-study findings and limits: Diversity of TCRbeta measured by inverse Simpson was lower in IBD patients than in healthy co-twins. Fewer clonotypes were shared with others by IBD patients than by healthy twins, especially with disease activity.

No sorting of T cells preceded isolation of total RNA from whole blood. CDR3 size: 13 residues. Germline CDR1 is SGHDT and CDR2 is YYEEEE. The sample comprised blood. V usage is TRBV5-6 and J usage is TRBJ2-7. This TCR came from a human donor with ulcerative colitis or Crohn's disease, or a healthy co-twin of an affected twin (not recorded which). The chain's CDR3 is CASSPLGGDEQYF.